This TCR beta chain comes out of a study of T-cell memory formation after mild COVID-19 (dated by TCRdb to about 2021). About the investigation overall: Most TCR sequence clusters were specific to one of the two donors. In two donors, T-cell clones that expanded and contracted after mild COVID-19 were followed by sequencing TCRalpha and TCRbeta repertoires longitudinally. Two young, previously healthy adult volunteers made up the cohort, one male and one female.

Sequencing relied on an Illumina NovaSeq 6000. cDNA libraries for TCRalpha and TCRbeta were prepared by 5'RACE using constant-segment primers, with sample barcodes and unique molecular identifiers added. RNA was extracted from every sample with Trizol reagent. Amplification of the libraries took two PCR steps, and the second step added a second sample barcode plus Illumina TruSeq adapters. Sequencing of the libraries was done on an Illumina NovaSeq, producing 2 x 150 bp paired-end reads. Under the source paper's analysis protocol: The reads were demultiplexed and collapsed into UMI-guided consensus sequences using migec v1.2.7. Using mixcr v2.1.11, the UMI consensuses were aligned to TRA and TRB V and J templates and assembled into clonotypes. A clonotype was counted as expanded or contracted only if both edgeR and NoisET called the change significant, with noise models trained on biological replicates. edgeR calls used a false discovery rate-adjusted p below 0.01 and a log2 fold-change threshold of 1. As an exploratory analysis of dynamics, PCA with hierarchical clustering was applied to max-normalized trajectories of the 1000 most abundant clonotypes. The CD4 or CD8 phenotype of responding clones was assigned using the separately sequenced CD4+ and CD8+ repertoires. Clones were called with MiXCR by TCRdb after fastp trimmed the public reads at Q25, and only in-frame beta chains were retained. Rows are combined by CDR3 protein, so each entry shows the most common genes and DNA. The V and J calls follow TCRdb's processing rather than the paper's. This sample lists 300,000 to 350,000 distinct CDR3 sequences; approximately 14% were detected once. The ten largest clones capture around a fifth of the sample.

The full study reports these points: Contracting CD4+ clones were located mainly in the CM and EM memory subsets, whereas CD8+ clones were found to be enriched in EMRA. Only a couple of mild cases were covered by the study, and larger cohorts that include severe cases with pre-infection samples were considered necessary. SARS-CoV-2 specificity was not confirmed for the second-wave clones peaking on day 37. Some responding clones were found in pre-infection memory, which suggests that pre-existing cross-reactive memory T cells took part in the SARS-CoV-2 response. From day 15 to 85, contracting clones showed balanced CD4/CD8 phenotypes, whereas a second wave of clones that expanded from day 15 to 37 leaned towards CD4+.

PBMCs were isolated by Ficoll-Paque density gradient centrifugation. The CDR3 spans 15 residues, from the cysteine through the phenylalanine. The DNA shown is the 45-base CDR3, in frame from base 1. The junction shows trimming of 1 base on V and 3 bases on J, and the gene matches do not reach 4 bases of it. CDR1 and CDR2 were assigned from the germline V gene as SGHRS and YFSETQ. This clonotype was detected many times. Its antigen remains undetermined. Base qualities were left out, and no much larger clone turns up one base away. Source material: PBMCs or a T cell subset sorted from them (not recorded which). The receptor comes from a man aged 18 to 30 who had mild COVID-19 (a few samples of this study predate the infection). The sample titles of this study are shuffled in the database, so cell type and time point are left out; the donor was told from shared clones. The chain uses TRBV5-1 and TRBJ2-5, with 9 middle bases fitting TRBD1. The DNA sequence is given as TGCGCCAGCAGCTTGCTTACAGGGGGCGAAGAGACCCAGTACTTC. Translated, this gives CASSLLTGGEETQYF.